This T cell receptor beta chain derives from a study of T cell repertoires in cytomegalovirus infection. The CDR3 runs 13 residues. Trimming pared 7 bases from V and 5 bases from J, leaving 14 bases between. Germline CDR1 is MNHEY and CDR2 is SVGAGI. This clonotype appeared a few times. MiXCR was run by TCRdb on the reads, yielding one entry per CDR3 protein. The sample includes some 300,000 distinct CDR3 sequences, approximately 15% of them seen just once. The clonotype was recovered from a human donor in good health (CMV status not recorded). Some clones in this sample may be carry-over from other donors' samples. Sequencing was performed on PBMCs. V is TRBV6-5 and J is TRBJ1-1, with a weak D call TRBD1 (6 bases). In DNA, the CDR3 is TGTGCCAGCAACCCCTACAGGGAAACTGAAGCTTTCTTT. It specifies CASNPYRETEAFF.